The 3 T cell receptor beta chains presented below share a single source sample, sequenced in a study of T cell responses to AZD1222 COVID-19 vaccine. Profiling relied on immunoSEQ multiplex PCR, and the TCRdb table lists in-frame clones only, not all of them. The sample yields about 99,000 clones, 87% seen once. Sequences were derived from peripheral blood, sampled on day 0 of AZD1222 vaccination. These receptors all come from an adult in good health.

The V and J genes are TRBV25-1 and TRBJ2-2; perhaps TRBD1 as D (6 bases). The CDR3 covers 16 residues. CDR1 and CDR2 (germline): MGHDK, SYGVNS. Trimming removed 1 base at V and 3 bases at J, with 12 bases between. CDR3 DNA: TGTGCCAGCAGTGAATTTTCAGGGGCAGACACCGGGGAGCTGTTTTTT. This translates into CASSEFSGADTGELFF.

This chain joins TRBV5-5 and TRBJ1-2; tentative D call: TRBD1 (6 bases). Germline CDR1 and CDR2: SGHKS and YYEKEE (reference sequence). The CDR3 consists of 15 residues. V was pared by 3 bases and J by 3 bases, with 15 bases between. In DNA, the CDR3 is TGTGCCAGCAGCTCTGGGGGCCAGCAGTACTATGGCTACACCTTC. As protein: CASSSGGQQYYGYTF.

This chain links TRBV20-1 with TRBJ1-1; TRBD1 agrees at 7 bases. In germline, CDR1 is DFQATT, CDR2 SNEGSKA (reference sequence). With 3 bases clipped from V and 1 base from J, the junction kept 5 bases outside the gene matches. The CDR3 contains 14 residues. The CDR3 region is CSASPTGWNTEAFF. The CDR3 coding sequence is TGCAGTGCTAGTCCGACAGGGTGGAACACTGAAGCTTTCTTT.